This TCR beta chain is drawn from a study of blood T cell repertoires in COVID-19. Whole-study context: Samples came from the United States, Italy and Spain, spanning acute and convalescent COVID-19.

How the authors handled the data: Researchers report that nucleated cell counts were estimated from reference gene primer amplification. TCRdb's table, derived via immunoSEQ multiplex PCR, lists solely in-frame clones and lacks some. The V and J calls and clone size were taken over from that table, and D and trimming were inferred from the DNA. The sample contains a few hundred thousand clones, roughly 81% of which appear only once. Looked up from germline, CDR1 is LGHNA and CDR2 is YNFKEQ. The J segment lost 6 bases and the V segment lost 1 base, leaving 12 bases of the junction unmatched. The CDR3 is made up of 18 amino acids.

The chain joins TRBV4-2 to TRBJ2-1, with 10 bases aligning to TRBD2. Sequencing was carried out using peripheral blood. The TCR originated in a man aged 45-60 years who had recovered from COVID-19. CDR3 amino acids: CASSQGSPAGGPLNEQFF. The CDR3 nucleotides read TGTGCCAGCAGCCAAGGGTCCCCAGCGGGAGGGCCCCTCAATGAGCAGTTCTTC.